The rows below give T cell receptor beta chains drawn from one sample of a study of CD8 T cells in ankylosing spondylitis. TCRdb reanalysed the 5' RACE reads using MiXCR and keeps one entry per CDR3 protein. The table has hundreds of thousands of distinct CDR3 sequences, approximately 12% seen once. The specimen sequenced was blood, either unsorted or a sorted T cell fraction (not recorded which). These receptors were obtained from a male donor with ankylosing spondylitis. Each CDR3 is given with its conserved first and last residue. Each record gives: V gene, J gene, CDR3 protein.

>TRBV7-9|TRBJ1-5
CASSLDGQPQHF
>TRBV24-1|TRBJ1-5
CATSVIGKGQPQHF
>TRBV6-1|TRBJ1-2
CASSERAARNYGYTF
>TRBV12-3/TRBV12-4|TRBJ1-6
CASSPYGPPLHF
>TRBV28|TRBJ1-1
CASSSQRTPRTNTEAFF
>TRBV4-1|TRBJ2-5
CASSQAPGPQRVTQYF
>TRBV29-1|TRBJ2-2
CSAGHFNTGELFF
>TRBV2|TRBJ1-2
CASSDAAGEGYTF
>TRBV30|TRBJ2-1
CAWSVQREGDEQFF
>TRBV27|TRBJ2-3
CASSWTSGPFDTQYF
>TRBV27|TRBJ1-5
CASERRGRRREAQHF
>TRBV18|TRBJ2-1
CASSPPWRGEQFF
>TRBV7-2|TRBJ1-2
CASRLQGTGYGYTF
>TRBV12-5|TRBJ1-2
CASGSRSSGYTF
>TRBV14|TRBJ2-3
CASSPGRGTQYF
>TRBV29-1|TRBJ1-1
CSAIGQGGKDTEAFF
>TRBV6-1|TRBJ1-5
CASSEPRNQPQHF
>TRBV7-2|TRBJ2-1
CASSLNGRAIDEQFF
>TRBV20-1|TRBJ2-2
CSARDTSGRLTGELFF
>TRBV12-3/TRBV12-4|TRBJ2-4
CASSKAPLAKNIQYF
>TRBV29-1|TRBJ1-1
CSVYQGFGKNTEAFF
>TRBV20-1|TRBJ1-1
CSASIVVGAEAFF
>TRBV11-2|TRBJ1-1
CASSSYRRSTTPNAEAFF
>TRBV24-1|TRBJ1-2
CATSDSGAYGYTF
>TRBV27|TRBJ1-5
CASSIQGYSNQPQHF
>TRBV29-1|TRBJ1-2
CSVEEGTGVDGYTF
>TRBV11-2|TRBJ1-3
CASSLMRASGNTIYF
>TRBV12-3/TRBV12-4|TRBJ2-1
CASRAGTSSHNEQFF